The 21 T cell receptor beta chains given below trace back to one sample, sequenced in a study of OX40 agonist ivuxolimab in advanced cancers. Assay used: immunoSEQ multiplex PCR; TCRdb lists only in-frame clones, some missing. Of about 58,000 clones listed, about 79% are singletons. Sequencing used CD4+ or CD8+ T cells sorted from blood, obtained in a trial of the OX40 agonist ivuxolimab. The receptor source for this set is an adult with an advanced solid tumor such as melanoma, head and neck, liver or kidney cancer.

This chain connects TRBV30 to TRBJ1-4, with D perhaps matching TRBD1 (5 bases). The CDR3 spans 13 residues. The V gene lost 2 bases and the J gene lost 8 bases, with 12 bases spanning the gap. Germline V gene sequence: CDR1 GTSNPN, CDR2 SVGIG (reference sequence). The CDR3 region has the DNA TGTGCCTGGAGTAACCAGCGGGGGGAAAAACTGTTTTTT. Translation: CAWSNQRGEKLFF.

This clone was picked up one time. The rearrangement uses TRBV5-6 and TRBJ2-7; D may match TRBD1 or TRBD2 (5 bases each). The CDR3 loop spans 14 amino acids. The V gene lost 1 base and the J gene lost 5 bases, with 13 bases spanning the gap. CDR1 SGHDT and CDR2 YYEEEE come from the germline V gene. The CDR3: CASSLLSGTDEQYF. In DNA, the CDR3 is TGTGCCAGCAGCTTGCTTTCAGGGACGGACGAGCAGTACTTC.

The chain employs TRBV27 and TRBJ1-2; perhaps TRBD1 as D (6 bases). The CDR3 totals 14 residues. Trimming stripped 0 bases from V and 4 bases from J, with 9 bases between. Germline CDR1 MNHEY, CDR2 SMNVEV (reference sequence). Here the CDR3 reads CASSLSGGAYGYTF. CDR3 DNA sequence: TGTGCCAGCAGTTTATCGGGGGGGGCCTATGGCTACACCTTC.

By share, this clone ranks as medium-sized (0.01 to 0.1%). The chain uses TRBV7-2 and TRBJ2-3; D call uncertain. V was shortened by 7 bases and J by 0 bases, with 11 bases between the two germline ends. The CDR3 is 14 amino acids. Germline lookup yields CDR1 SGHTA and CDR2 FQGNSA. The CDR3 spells CASNPGVSTDTQYF. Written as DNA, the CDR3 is TGTGCCAGCAACCCAGGAGTTAGCACAGATACGCAGTATTTT.

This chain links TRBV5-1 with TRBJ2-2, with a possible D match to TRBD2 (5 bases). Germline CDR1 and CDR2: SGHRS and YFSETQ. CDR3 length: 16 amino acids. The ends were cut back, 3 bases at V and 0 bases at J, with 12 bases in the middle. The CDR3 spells CASSSARGTNTGELFF. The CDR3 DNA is TGCGCCAGCAGCTCCGCTCGGGGAACGAACACCGGGGAGCTGTTTTTT.

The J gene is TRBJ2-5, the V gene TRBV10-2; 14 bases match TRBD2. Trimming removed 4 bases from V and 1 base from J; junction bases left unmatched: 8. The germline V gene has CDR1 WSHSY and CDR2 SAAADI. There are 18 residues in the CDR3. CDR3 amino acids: CASSVTGTSGSGQETQYF. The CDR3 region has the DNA TGCGCCAGCAGTGTCACCGGGACTAGCGGGAGTGGCCAAGAGACCCAGTACTTC.

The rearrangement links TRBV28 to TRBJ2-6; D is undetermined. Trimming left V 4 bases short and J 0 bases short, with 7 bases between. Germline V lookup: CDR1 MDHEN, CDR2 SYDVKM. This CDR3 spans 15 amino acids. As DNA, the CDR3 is TGTGCCAGCAGTTCCCTGTTCTCTGGGGCCAACGTCCTGACTTTC. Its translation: CASSSLFSGANVLTF.

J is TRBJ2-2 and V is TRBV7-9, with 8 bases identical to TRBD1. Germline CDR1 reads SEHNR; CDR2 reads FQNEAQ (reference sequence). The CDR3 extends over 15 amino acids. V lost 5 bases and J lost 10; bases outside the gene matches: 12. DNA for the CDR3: TGTGCCAGCAGCCGCGGACAGGGATGGATGGCGGAGCTGTTTTTT. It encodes CASSRGQGWMAELFF.

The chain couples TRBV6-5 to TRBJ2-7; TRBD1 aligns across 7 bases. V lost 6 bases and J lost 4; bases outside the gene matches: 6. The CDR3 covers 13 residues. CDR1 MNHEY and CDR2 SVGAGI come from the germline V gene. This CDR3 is CASRRGQTYEQYF. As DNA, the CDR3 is TGTGCCAGCAGACGGGGACAGACATACGAGCAGTACTTC.

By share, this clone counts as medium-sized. CDR3 sequence (DNA): TGTGCCAGCAGCTTTCATCAGCGGGTTGCAGATACGCAGTATTTT. It specifies CASSFHQRVADTQYF. This chain links TRBV7-8 with TRBJ2-3, with D tentatively TRBD2 (6 bases). From germline, CDR1 is SGHVS and CDR2 FQNEAQ. The V gene lost 3 bases and the J gene lost 4 bases, with 14 bases spanning the gap. This CDR3 contains 15 residues.

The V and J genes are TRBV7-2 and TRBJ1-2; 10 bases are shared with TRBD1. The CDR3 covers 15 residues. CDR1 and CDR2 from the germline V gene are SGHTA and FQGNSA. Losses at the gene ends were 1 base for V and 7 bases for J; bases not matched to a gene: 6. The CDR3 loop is CASSLVGTGESGYTF. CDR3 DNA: TGTGCCAGCAGCTTAGTTGGGACAGGGGAGTCTGGCTACACCTTC.

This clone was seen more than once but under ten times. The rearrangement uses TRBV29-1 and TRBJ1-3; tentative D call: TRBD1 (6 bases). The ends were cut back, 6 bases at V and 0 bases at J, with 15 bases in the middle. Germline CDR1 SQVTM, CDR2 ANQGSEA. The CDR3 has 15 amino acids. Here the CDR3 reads CSVTEGGSSGNTIYF. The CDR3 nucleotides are TGCAGCGTCACGGAGGGGGGGAGCTCTGGAAACACCATATATTTT.

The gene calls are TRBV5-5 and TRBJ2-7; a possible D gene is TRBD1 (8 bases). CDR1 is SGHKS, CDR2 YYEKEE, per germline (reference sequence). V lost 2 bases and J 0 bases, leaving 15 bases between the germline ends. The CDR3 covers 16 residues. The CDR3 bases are TGTGCCAGCAGCTTAGCAGCGGGACAGGTCTCCTACGAGCAGTACTTC. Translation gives CASSLAAGQVSYEQYF. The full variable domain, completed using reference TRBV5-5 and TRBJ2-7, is DAGVTQSPTHLIKTRGQQVTLRCSPISGHKSVSWYQQVLGQGPQFIFQYYEKEERGRGNFPDRFSARQFPNYSSELNVNALLLGDSALYLCASSLAAGQVSYEQYFGPGTRLTVT.

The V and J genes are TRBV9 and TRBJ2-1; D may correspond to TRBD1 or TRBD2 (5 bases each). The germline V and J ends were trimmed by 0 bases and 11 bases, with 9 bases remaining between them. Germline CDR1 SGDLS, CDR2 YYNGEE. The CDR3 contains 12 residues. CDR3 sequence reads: CASSVDWGKQFF. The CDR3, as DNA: TGTGCCAGCAGCGTAGATTGGGGGAAGCAGTTCTTC.

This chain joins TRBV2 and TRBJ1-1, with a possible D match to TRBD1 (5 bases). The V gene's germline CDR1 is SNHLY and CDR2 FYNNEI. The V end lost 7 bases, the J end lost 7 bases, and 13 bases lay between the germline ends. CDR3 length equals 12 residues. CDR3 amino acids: CASIWQGSEAFF. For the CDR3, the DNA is TGTGCCAGCATTTGGCAGGGCAGTGAAGCTTTCTTT.

The CDR3, as DNA: TGTGCCAGCAGCCAAGATGAGGGGGTGCAGACCCAGTACTTC. It is translated as CASSQDEGVQTQYF. J is TRBJ2-5 and V is TRBV4-2; perhaps TRBD1 as D (6 bases). CDR3 length: 14 residues. Trimming removed 0 bases from V and 6 bases from J, with 11 bases in between. Per the germline V gene, CDR1 is LGHNA and CDR2 is YNFKEQ.

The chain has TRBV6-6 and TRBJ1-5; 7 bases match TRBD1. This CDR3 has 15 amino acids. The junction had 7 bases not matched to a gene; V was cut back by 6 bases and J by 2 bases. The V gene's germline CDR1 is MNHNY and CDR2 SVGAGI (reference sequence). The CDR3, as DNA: TGTGCCAGCAGGAAAGACAGGGACGGCAATCAGCCCCAGCATTTT. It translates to CASRKDRDGNQPQHF.

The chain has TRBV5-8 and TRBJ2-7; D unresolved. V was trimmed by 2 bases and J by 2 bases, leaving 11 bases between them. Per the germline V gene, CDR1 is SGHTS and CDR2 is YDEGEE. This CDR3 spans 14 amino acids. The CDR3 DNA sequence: TGTGCCAGCAGCTTAAGATTTAGACCCTACGAGCAGTACTTC. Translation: CASSLRFRPYEQYF.

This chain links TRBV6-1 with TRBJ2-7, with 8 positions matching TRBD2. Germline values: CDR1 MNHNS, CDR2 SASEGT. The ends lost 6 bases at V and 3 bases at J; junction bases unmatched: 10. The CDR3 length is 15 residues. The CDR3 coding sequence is TGTGCCAGCAGCCTTATAGCGGGGTCATACTACGAGCAGTACTTC. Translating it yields CASSLIAGSYYEQYF.

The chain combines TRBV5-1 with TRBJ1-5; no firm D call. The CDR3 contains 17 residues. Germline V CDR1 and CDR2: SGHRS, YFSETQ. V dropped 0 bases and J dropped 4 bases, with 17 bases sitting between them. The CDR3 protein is CASSLGSDTSSNQPQHF. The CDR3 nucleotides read TGCGCCAGCAGCTTGGGATCAGATACATCATCAAATCAGCCCCAGCATTTT.

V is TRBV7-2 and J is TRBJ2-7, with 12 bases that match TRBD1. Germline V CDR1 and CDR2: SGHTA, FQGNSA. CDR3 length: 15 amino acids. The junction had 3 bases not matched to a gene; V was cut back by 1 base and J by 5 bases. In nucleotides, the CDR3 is TGTGCCAGCAGCTTAGAAGGGACAGGGGGCGACGAGCAGTACTTC. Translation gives CASSLEGTGGDEQYF.